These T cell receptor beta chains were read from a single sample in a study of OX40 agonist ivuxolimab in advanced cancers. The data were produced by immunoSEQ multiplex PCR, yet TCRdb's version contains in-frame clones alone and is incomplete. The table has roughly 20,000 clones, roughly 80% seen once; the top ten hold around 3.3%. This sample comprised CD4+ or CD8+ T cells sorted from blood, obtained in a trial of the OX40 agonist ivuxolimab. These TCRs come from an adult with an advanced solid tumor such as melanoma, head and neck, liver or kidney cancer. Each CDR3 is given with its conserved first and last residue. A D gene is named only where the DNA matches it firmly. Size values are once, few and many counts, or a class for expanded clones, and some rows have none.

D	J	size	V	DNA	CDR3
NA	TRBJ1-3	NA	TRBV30	TGTGCCTGGATGCGGAGACTTTCTGGAAACACCATATATTTT	CAWMRRLSGNTIYF
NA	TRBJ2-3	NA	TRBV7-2	TGTGCCAGCAGCTTAGCGGGGGGGCGACGAGATACGCAGTATTTT	CASSLAGGRRDTQYF
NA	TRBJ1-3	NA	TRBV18	TGTGCCAGCTCCCAACGGACCTCTTGGGGAAACACCATATATTTT	CASSQRTSWGNTIYF
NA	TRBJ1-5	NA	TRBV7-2	TGTGCCAGCAGCTGGACAGATAGCAATCAGCCCCAGCATTTT	CASSWTDSNQPQHF
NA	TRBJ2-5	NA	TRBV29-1	TGCAGCGTTGGACGACGGATCCAAGAGACCCAGTACTTC	CSVGRRIQETQYF
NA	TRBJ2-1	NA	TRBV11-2	TGTGCCAGCAGCGCATATTACAATGAGCAGTTCTTC	CASSAYYNEQFF
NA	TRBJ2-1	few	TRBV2	TGTGCCAGCAAACGGGACTCCTACAATGAGCAGTTCTTC	CASKRDSYNEQFF
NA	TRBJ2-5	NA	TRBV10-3	TGTGCCATCAGTGAAAGTAAACAGCAAGAGACCCAGTACTTC	CAISESKQQETQYF
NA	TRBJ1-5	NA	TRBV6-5	TGTGCCCCGACATCCGCCCTTAGCAATCAGCCCCAGCATTTT	CAPTSALSNQPQHF
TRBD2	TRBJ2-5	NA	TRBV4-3	TGCGCCAGCAGCCAAGACCGACTAGCGGCGGGGGAGACCCAGTACTTC	CASSQDRLAAGETQYF
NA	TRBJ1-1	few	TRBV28	TGTGCCAGCAGTTTCGGACGTAGGAACACTGAAGCTTTCTTT	CASSFGRRNTEAFF
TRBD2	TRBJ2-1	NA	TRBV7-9	TGTGCCAGCAGGACCGAGGGGCTAGCGGGGGAGAAGTTCTTC	CASRTEGLAGEKFF
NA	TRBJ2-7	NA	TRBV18	TGTGCCAGCTCACCGGGAGGTAACGAGCAGTACTTC	CASSPGGNEQYF
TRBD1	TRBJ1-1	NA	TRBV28	TGTGCCAGCAGTTTACCAGGGGGTGAAGCTTTCTTT	CASSLPGGEAFF
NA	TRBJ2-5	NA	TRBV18	TGTGCCAGCTCCCTTCAACTAGGCACCTGGGCCCAGTACTTC	CASSLQLGTWAQYF
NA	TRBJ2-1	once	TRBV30	TGTGCCTGGAGCGGGGGACTCCGCTCCTACAATGAGCAGTTCTTC	CAWSGGLRSYNEQFF
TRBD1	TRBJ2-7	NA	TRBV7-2	TGTGCCAGCAGCTTCCGGGACAGGGGTCGGGAGCAGTACTTC	CASSFRDRGREQYF
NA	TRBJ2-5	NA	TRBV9	TGTGCCAGCAGCGTAGCCACAGCTTACCAAGAGACCCAGTACTTC	CASSVATAYQETQYF
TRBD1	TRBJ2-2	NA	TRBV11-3	TGTGCCAGCAGCTTAGTGGGGCCGGGACAGGGGGCGCGAATCGCCGGGGAGCTGTTTTTT	CASSLVGPGQGARIAGELFF
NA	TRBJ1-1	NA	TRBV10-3	TGTGCCATCAGTGATAACAGGGCGAACACTGAAGCTTTCTTT	CAISDNRANTEAFF
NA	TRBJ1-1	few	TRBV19	TGTGCCAGTAGTATGCCCCCCTCTCGCTCACAGCTGAACACTGAAGCTTTCTTT	CASSMPPSRSQLNTEAFF
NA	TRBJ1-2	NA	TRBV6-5	TGTGCCAGCCGGGGCCCGGGGAGCTATGGCTACACCTTC	CASRGPGSYGYTF
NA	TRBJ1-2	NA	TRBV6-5	TGTGCCAGCAGTTACTCGAGAACAGGAGGGAGCTATGGCTACACCTTC	CASSYSRTGGSYGYTF
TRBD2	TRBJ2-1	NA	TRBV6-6	TGTGCCAGCAGACCGCCGGCGCGGGAGGGCAATGAGCAGTTCTTC	CASRPPAREGNEQFF
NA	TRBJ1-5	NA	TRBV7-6	TGTGCCAGCAGCTACTTGGGGGCTTTTCAGCCCCAGCATTTT	CASSYLGAFQPQHF
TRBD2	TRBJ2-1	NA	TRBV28	TGTGCCAGCAGTAGCCCTAGCGGGAGGGCTTACAATGAGCAGTTCTTC	CASSSPSGRAYNEQFF
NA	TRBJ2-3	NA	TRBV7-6	TGTGCCAGCAGCTTAGTTAGCGGCCCTAGCACAGATACGCAGTATTTT	CASSLVSGPSTDTQYF
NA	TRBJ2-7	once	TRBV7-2	TGTGCCAGCAGCATCCAACAGGGTTCCTACGAGCAGTACTTC	CASSIQQGSYEQYF
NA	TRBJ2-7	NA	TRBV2	TGTGCCAGCAGTGAGCCGGTCGAGCAGTACTTC	CASSEPVEQYF
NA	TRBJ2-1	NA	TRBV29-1	TGCAGCGGCCTACGAGGGGGAGGTTACAATGAGCAGTTCTTC	CSGLRGGGYNEQFF
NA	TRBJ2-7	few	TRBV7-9	TGTGCCAGCAGCCATGGGGCAGGACGGGCCTACGAGCAGTACTTC	CASSHGAGRAYEQYF
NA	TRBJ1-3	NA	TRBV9	TGTGCCAGCAGCGTAGAAGGTAGCTCTGGAAACACCATATATTTT	CASSVEGSSGNTIYF
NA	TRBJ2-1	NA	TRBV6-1	TGTGCCAGCAGTCCCTACTCCTACAATGAGCAGTTCTTC	CASSPYSYNEQFF
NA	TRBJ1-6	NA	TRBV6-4	TGTGCCAGCGGTGAGTACCGGGACGCCAATTCACCCCTCCACTTT	CASGEYRDANSPLHF
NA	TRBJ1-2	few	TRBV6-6	TGTGCCAGCAACGACGGGGCTTCTAACTATGGCTACACCTTC	CASNDGASNYGYTF
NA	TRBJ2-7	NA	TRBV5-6	TGTGCCAGCAGCTCCACCTACGAGCAGTACTTC	CASSSTYEQYF
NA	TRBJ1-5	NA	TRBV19	TGTGCCAGTAGTATTGACAGCCGTGGGCCCCAGCATTTT	CASSIDSRGPQHF
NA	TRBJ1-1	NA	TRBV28	TGTGCCAGCAGTTTACCTATAAAACAGAGGTTAAACACTGAAGCTTTCTTT	CASSLPIKQRLNTEAFF
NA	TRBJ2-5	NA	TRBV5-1	TGCGCCAGCAGCTTGGTACGGGAACAAGAGACCCAGTACTTC	CASSLVREQETQYF
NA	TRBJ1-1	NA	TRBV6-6	TGTGCCAGCAGCGAACCCGGGAGGGGCAAAGCTGAAGCTTTCTTT	CASSEPGRGKAEAFF
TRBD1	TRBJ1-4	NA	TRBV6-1	TGTGCCAGCAGTGAAGGGTCGGGGACAGACGAAAAACTGTTTTTT	CASSEGSGTDEKLFF
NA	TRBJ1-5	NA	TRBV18	TGTGCCAGCTCACCCGAATACAATCAGCCCCAGCATTTT	CASSPEYNQPQHF
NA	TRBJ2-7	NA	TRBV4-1	TGCGCCAGCAGCCAAGATCCGCCTTTGGGAGTTAGCTCCTACGAGCAGTACTTC	CASSQDPPLGVSSYEQYF
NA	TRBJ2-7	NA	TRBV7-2	TGTGCCAGCAGCTTTTTCACGGGCGGGGAGCAGTACTTC	CASSFFTGGEQYF
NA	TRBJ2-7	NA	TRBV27	TGTGCCAGCGGGCCTACAGGTTACGAGCAGTACTTC	CASGPTGYEQYF
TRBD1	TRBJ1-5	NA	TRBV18	TGTGCCAGCTCACCCCCAGCAGGGGGCCGAAATCAGCCCCAGCATTTT	CASSPPAGGRNQPQHF
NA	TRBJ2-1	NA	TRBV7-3	TGTGCCAGCAGCGACAATAGGGTATATCGGTTCTTC	CASSDNRVYRFF
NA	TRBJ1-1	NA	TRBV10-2	TGCGCCAGCAGTGAGTCCGTTGGCAGATTGAACACTGAAGCTTTCTTT	CASSESVGRLNTEAFF
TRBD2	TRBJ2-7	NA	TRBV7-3	TGTGCCAGCAGCCCTCAGCGGGACTCCTACGAGCAGTACTTC	CASSPQRDSYEQYF
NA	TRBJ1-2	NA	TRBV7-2	TGTGCCAGCAGCTTAGCGACGGAGTTCGTACGGGGCTACACCTTC	CASSLATEFVRGYTF
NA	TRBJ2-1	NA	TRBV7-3	TGTGCCAGCAGCCCTGGGCCCGGCGTTATCGGTGAGCAGTTCTTC	CASSPGPGVIGEQFF
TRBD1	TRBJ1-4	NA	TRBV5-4	TGTGCCAGCAGCTCTCGAACCGGGACAGGAGGCGAAAAACTGTTTTTT	CASSSRTGTGGEKLFF
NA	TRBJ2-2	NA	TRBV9	TGTGCCAGCAGCGTAGGCCCGGTGATCGGCGGGGAGCTGTTTTTT	CASSVGPVIGGELFF
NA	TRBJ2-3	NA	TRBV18	TGTGCCAGCTCACCTCCTTTTGTCACAGATACGCAGTATTTT	CASSPPFVTDTQYF
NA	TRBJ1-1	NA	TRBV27	TGTGCCAGCAGGCCGACACTTGCTAACACTGAAGCTTTCTTT	CASRPTLANTEAFF
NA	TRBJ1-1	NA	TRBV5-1	TGCGCCAGCAGGGAGGGCAGTGAAGCTTTCTTT	CASREGSEAFF
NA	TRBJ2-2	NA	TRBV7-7	TGTGCCAGCAGCTTAGGAGGGGCTGAGGGCGGGGAGCTGTTTTTT	CASSLGGAEGGELFF
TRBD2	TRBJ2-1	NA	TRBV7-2	TGTGCCAGCACCCTGATAGCGGGAGACAATGAGCAGTTCTTC	CASTLIAGDNEQFF
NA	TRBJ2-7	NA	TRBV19	NA	CASSVGTGIHF